This T cell receptor beta chain appears in the sequencing data of a study of human T cells and chemical hapten exposure. Notes on the study in general: Sensitizing with DPC caused no change in TCRs above 1 in 1000 frequency.

Concerning this clonotype itself: The antigen is not known.

Time point here: patch test 2, 6 weeks after DPC sensitization. Treatment described: therapeutic diphenylcyclopropenone sensitization with weekly scalp DPC. Using its own MiXCR run on the RACE reads, TCRdb lists one record per CDR3 protein. This sample carries 85,000 or so distinct CDR3 sequences, around 10% of them seen once, and the ten largest clones take 1.6%. The origin of this receptor is a man in his late teens or twenties with alopecia areata. Some clones in this sample may be carry-over from other donors' samples. The sample here was whole blood, taken in connection with sensitization to the hapten diphenylcyclopropenone (DPC).

CDR3 coding DNA: TGTGCCAGCAGCTTAGACGTCCTCGGTCAGCCCCAGCATTTT. Translation gives CASSLDVLGQPQHF. This chain links TRBV11-2 with TRBJ1-5; D gene unclear. V was cut by 0 bases and J by 6 bases, with 9 bases left in between. The CDR3 runs 14 residues. The germline CDR1 and CDR2 sequences are SGHAT and FQNNGV.